This T cell receptor (beta chain) was recorded in a study of T cells in Graves' hyperthyroidism and ophthalmopathy. This clonotype was picked up many times. Antigen specificity is unknown. Orbital computed tomography and thyroid ultrasound, together with serum TRAb and thyroxine and clinical symptoms, were used for diagnoses. Overall study findings and caveats: It was a median about seven months before onset that the model predicted ophthalmopathy. The blood repertoire included most of the expanded thyroid clonotypes above 0.001.

This CDR3 contains 14 residues. The V and J ends lost 4 bases and 7 bases, in that order; junction bases with no gene match: 8. Germline assignment: CDR1 MNHEY and CDR2 SVGAGI. RNA transcripts yielded amplified TCR beta CDR3 regions. When the TCR CDR3 underwent first-round RT-PCR, the HTBI primer set was used. TCRdb re-analysed the multiplex PCR reads in MiXCR, keeping a single row per CDR3 protein. The sample records 600,000 to 800,000 distinct CDR3 sequences, approximately 36% being singletons. The chain is built from TRBV6-5 and TRBJ1-1; 8 bases match TRBD1. The source of this sequence is a woman aged 40 to 50 with Graves' hyperthyroidism. What was sequenced was blood. The CDR3 bases are TGTGCCAGCAGTTCTGGACAGGGTCGTAGTGAAGCTTTCTTT. This sequence encodes CASSSGQGRSEAFF.